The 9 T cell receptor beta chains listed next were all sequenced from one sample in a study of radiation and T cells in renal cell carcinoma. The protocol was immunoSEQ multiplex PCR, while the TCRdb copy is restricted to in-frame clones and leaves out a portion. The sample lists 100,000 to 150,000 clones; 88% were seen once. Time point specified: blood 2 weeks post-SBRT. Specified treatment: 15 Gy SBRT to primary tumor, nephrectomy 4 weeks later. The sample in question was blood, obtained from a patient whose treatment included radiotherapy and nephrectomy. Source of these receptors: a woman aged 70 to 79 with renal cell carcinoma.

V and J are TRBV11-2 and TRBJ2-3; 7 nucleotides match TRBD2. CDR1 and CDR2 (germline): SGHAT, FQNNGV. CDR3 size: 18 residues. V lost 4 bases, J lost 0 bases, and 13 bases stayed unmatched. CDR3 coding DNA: TGTGCCAGCAGCTCCCACCCGGGAGGAAGGGGTAGCACAGATACGCAGTATTTT. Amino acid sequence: CASSSHPGGRGSTDTQYF. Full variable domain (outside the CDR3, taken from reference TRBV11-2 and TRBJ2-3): EAGVAQSPRYKIIEKRQSVAFWCNPISGHATLYWYQQILGQGPKLLIQFQNNGVVDDSQLPKDRFSAERLKGVDSTLKIQPAKLEDSAVYLCASSSHPGGRGSTDTQYFGPGTRLTVL.

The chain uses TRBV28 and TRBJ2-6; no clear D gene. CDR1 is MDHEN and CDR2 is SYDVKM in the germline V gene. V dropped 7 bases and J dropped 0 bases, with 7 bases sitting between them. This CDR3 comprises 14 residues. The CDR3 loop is CASIKSSGANVLTF. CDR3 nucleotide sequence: TGTGCCAGCATCAAAAGCTCTGGGGCCAACGTCCTGACTTTC.

DNA of the CDR3: TGTGCCAGCAACCAGCGGGGACCTGACTACGAGCAGTACTTC. Its translation: CASNQRGPDYEQYF. V and J are TRBV6-1 and TRBJ2-7, with 7 bases lining up with TRBD2. There are 14 residues in the CDR3. The V gene's germline CDR1 is MNHNS and CDR2 SASEGT. V dropped 7 bases and J dropped 3; count of bases not matched to a gene: 9.

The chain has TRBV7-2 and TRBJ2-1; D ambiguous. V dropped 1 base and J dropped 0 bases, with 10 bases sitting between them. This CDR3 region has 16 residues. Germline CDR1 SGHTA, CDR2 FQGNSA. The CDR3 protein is CASSLVSTNSYNEQFF. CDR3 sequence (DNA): TGTGCCAGCAGCTTAGTTTCGACAAACTCCTACAATGAGCAGTTCTTC.

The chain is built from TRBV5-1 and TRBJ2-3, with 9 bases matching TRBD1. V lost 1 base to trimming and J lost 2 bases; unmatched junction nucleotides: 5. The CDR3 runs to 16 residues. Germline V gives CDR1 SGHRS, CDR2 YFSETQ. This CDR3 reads CASSLSGQGPTDTQYF. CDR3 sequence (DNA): TGCGCCAGCAGCTTGAGTGGACAGGGGCCCACAGATACGCAGTATTTT.

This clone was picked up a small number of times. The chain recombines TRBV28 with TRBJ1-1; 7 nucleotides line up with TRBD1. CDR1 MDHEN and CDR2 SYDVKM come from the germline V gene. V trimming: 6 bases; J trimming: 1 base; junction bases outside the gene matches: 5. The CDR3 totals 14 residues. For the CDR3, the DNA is TGTGCCAGCAGGGGGGACAGAAAGAACACTGAAGCTTTCTTT. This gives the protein CASRGDRKNTEAFF.

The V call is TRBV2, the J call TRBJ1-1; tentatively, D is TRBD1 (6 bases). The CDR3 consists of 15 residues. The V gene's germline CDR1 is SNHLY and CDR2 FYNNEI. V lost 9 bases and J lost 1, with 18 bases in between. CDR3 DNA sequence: TGTGCCAGACGGACAGATTTCTTCGGGAACACTGAAGCTTTCTTT. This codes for CARRTDFFGNTEAFF. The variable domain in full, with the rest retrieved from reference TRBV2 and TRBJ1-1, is EPEVTQTPSHQVTQMGQEVILRCVPISNHLYFYWYRQILGQKVEFLVSFYNNEISEKSEIFDDQFSVERPDGSNFTLKIRSTKLEDSAMYFCARRTDFFGNTEAFFGQGTRLTVV.

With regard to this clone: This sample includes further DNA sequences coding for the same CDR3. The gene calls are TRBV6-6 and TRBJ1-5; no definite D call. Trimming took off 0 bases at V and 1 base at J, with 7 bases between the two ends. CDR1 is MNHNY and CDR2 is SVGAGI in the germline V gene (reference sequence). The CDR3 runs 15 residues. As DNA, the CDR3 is TGTGCCAGCAGTTACTCCGCAGGAAGCAATCAGCCCCAGCATTTT. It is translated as CASSYSAGSNQPQHF.

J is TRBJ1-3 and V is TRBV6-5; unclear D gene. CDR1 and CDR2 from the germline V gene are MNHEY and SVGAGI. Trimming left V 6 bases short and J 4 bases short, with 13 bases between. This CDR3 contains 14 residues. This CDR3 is CASSPRRAGNTIYF. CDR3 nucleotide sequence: TGTGCCAGCAGCCCCCGGCGGGCCGGAAACACCATATATTTT.